This is a list of T cell receptor beta chains from one sample in a study of blood T cell repertoires in COVID-19. Only in-frame clones appear in the TCRdb table, and some are missing; sequencing was by immunoSEQ multiplex PCR. This sample has 220,000 or so clones, with roughly 83% found just once. The material sequenced was PBMCs or T cells enriched from blood (not recorded which). These receptors came from a woman between 45 and 65 years old who had recovered from COVID-19. Each CDR3 is given with its conserved first and last residue. D genes are given only for firm matches. Some rows mark clone size as missing; the rest say once, few, many or name a class of expanded clone.

V gene	clone size	D gene	J gene	CDR3 DNA	CDR3 protein
TRBV28	.	.	TRBJ2-3	TGTGCCAGAGGGACACGGACGGATTTT	CARGTRTDF
TRBV11-3	.	.	TRBJ2-7	TGTGCCAGCAGCCATCGCGGGGAAAGATACTACGAGCAGTACTTC	CASSHRGERYYEQYF
TRBV4-3	.	TRBD1	TRBJ1-5	TGCGCCAGCAGCCAAGACGGGACAGCTAATCAGCCCCAGCATTTT	CASSQDGTANQPQHF
TRBV4-1	.	.	TRBJ2-1	TGCGCCAGCAGCCAAGTCGAGCGGGATGAGCAGTTCTTC	CASSQVERDEQFF
TRBV19	.	.	TRBJ1-5	TGTGCCAGTAGTATAGATCCCAGGTTACCTTGGCAGCCCCAGCATTTT	CASSIDPRLPWQPQHF
TRBV9	.	.	TRBJ2-2	TGTGCCAGCAGCGTAGCCCCGGGGACGAACACCGGGGAGCTGTTTTTT	CASSVAPGTNTGELFF
TRBV24-1	many	.	TRBJ1-5	TGTGCCACCCGATACAGGCAGGGCGAGGAGAGGAATCAGCCCCAGCATTTT	CATRYRQGEERNQPQHF
TRBV29-1	.	TRBD1	TRBJ2-5	TGCAGTCGTTCGGGACAGGGCAGCGAGACCCAGTACTTC	CSRSGQGSETQYF
TRBV11-2	.	TRBD2	TRBJ2-1	TGTGCCAGCAGCCGAGGGACTAGCGTTGTATACAATGAGCAGTTCTTC	CASSRGTSVVYNEQFF
TRBV18	.	TRBD1	TRBJ1-1	TGTGCCAGCTCACCATCCGACAGGGGGAACACTGAAGCTTTCTTT	CASSPSDRGNTEAFF
TRBV28	.	TRBD1	TRBJ1-1	TGTGCCAGCAACCAGGACAGGGGCATGCCTTTCTTT	CASNQDRGMPFF
TRBV5-1	many	TRBD1	TRBJ1-3	TGCGCCAGCAGCTCTTGGACAGGGACAGGAAACACCATATATTTT	CASSSWTGTGNTIYF
TRBV15	once	TRBD1	TRBJ1-6	TGTGCCACCAGCAGTCCAACAGGGGGAGAGTTAAATTCACCCCTCCACTTT	CATSSPTGGELNSPLHF
TRBV7-2	.	TRBD1	TRBJ1-6	TGTGCCAGCAGCCCCGAGACAGGGTCTAATTCACCCCTCCACTTT	CASSPETGSNSPLHF
TRBV13	once	.	TRBJ2-5	TGTGCCAGCAGCTTCTCCCAGGAGGGTCAAGAGACCCAGTACTTC	CASSFSQEGQETQYF
TRBV6-2/TRBV6-3	.	TRBD1	TRBJ2-7	TGTGCCAGCAGTTATACCCAGGGACAGGGGGACTACGAGCAGTACTTC	CASSYTQGQGDYEQYF
TRBV7-9	.	TRBD1	TRBJ1-2	TGTGCCAGCAGCTCCGACAGGGTCTATGGCTACACCTTC	CASSSDRVYGYTF
TRBV28	.	.	TRBJ1-5	TGTGCCAGCAGAAACTACAGGGCTGGTCAGCCCCAGCATTTT	CASRNYRAGQPQHF
TRBV7-9	.	TRBD1	TRBJ1-1	TGTGCCAGCAGCCCCCACAGGGGGTCGAACACTGAAGCTTTCTTT	CASSPHRGSNTEAFF
TRBV11-3	.	TRBD2	TRBJ2-1	TGTGCCAGCAGCGAATTAGCGGGAGTGAATGAGCAGTTCTTC	CASSELAGVNEQFF
TRBV3-1/TRBV3-2	.	.	TRBJ2-7	TGTGCCAGCAGCCACTCTCTAATCGAATACGAGCAGTACTTC	CASSHSLIEYEQYF
TRBV19	.	.	TRBJ2-5	TGTGCCAGTACCGCGGACGGAGGGAGAATCGAGACCCAGTACTTC	CASTADGGRIETQYF
TRBV11-2	.	TRBD1	TRBJ1-1	TGTGCCAGCAGCCCGACAGGGGATCGCGCTTTCTTT	CASSPTGDRAFF
TRBV7-6	.	.	TRBJ2-7	TGTGCCAGCAGCCCGGAGGGGGCCAACCAGTACTTC	CASSPEGANQYF